This T cell receptor beta chain comes out of a study of tumor-infiltrating lymphocytes in primary liver carcinoma. Scientists recovered RNA and DNA together from around 20-30 mg of unsorted bulk tissue. Constant-region priming of roughly 490 ng total RNA yielded TCR beta cDNA. Libraries for TCR beta were built through three nested multiplex PCR rounds, which together made up a slightly modified ARM-PCR procedure. Each CDR3 protein gets one entry after TCRdb re-called the multiplex PCR reads with MiXCR. In the table there are 100,000 to 150,000 distinct CDR3 sequences, 64% of which are singletons. In regard to this clonotype: This may be a read error: a much more frequent sequence differs by one nucleotide.

Sequencing was carried out using liver tumor tissue from sampling region 3. The subset here: tumor region T3, left-lateral pole. The TCR sequence derives from a woman in her sixties with primary liver carcinoma and hepatitis B virus infection.

The CDR3 region has the DNA TGCGCCAGCGGCTATTCGGGGGTAACTGAAGCTTTCTTT. It yields the protein CASGYSGVTEAFF. V usage is TRBV5-1 and J usage is TRBJ1-1, with D maybe TRBD1 (5 bases). Trimming pared 7 bases from V and 5 bases from J, leaving 15 bases between. Germline CDR1 SGHRS, CDR2 YFSETQ. The CDR3 has 13 amino acids.